These T cell receptor beta chains were read from a single sample in a study of somatic mutations in cytotoxic T cells in rheumatoid arthritis. TCRdb's copy holds only in-frame clones and misses some; the assay was immunoSEQ multiplex PCR. The repertoire holds 15,000 to 20,000 clones, with 75% to 90% as singletons. Material for sequencing was CD8+ T cells sorted from blood. These receptors came from a woman aged 40 to 49 with rheumatoid arthritis. The CDR3 runs from the conserved cysteine through the conserved F or W. Fields, in order: D gene, clone size, V gene, J gene, CDR3 DNA, CDR3 protein. D genes are given only for firm matches. Only some rows state a clone size, as once, few, many or a class for expanded clones.

D gene: NA; clone size: NA; V gene: TRBV2; J gene: TRBJ2-2; CDR3 DNA: TGTGCCAGCAGAAACGAGCCGACAGGTCGTACCGGGGAGCTGTTTTTT; CDR3 protein: CASRNEPTGRTGELFF
D gene: NA; clone size: NA; V gene: TRBV4-1; J gene: TRBJ2-1; CDR3 DNA: TGCGCCAGCAGCCAAGATCCCAGACTAGGTCTAGACAATGAGCAGTTCTTC; CDR3 protein: CASSQDPRLGLDNEQFF
D gene: NA; clone size: NA; V gene: TRBV9; J gene: TRBJ1-1; CDR3 DNA: TGTGCCAGCAGCCCAGGTGCGGGGGCTGAAGCTTTCTTT; CDR3 protein: CASSPGAGAEAFF
D gene: TRBD2; clone size: NA; V gene: TRBV5-1; J gene: TRBJ2-1; CDR3 DNA: TGCGCCAGCAGCACCCTCCTAGCGGGAGGATACAATGAGCAGTTCTTC; CDR3 protein: CASSTLLAGGYNEQFF
D gene: TRBD1; clone size: NA; V gene: TRBV4-1; J gene: TRBJ1-1; CDR3 DNA: TGCGCCAGCAGTAACAGGGGGCCGGACACTGAAGCTTTCTTT; CDR3 protein: CASSNRGPDTEAFF
D gene: NA; clone size: once; V gene: TRBV2; J gene: TRBJ1-2; CDR3 DNA: TGTGCCGGTCCTTCTGCGGATGGCTACACCTTC; CDR3 protein: CAGPSADGYTF
D gene: TRBD2; clone size: NA; V gene: TRBV11-2; J gene: TRBJ2-7; CDR3 DNA: TGTGCCAGCAGCTTAGGGCGGGGGGGCTACGAGCAGTACTTC; CDR3 protein: CASSLGRGGYEQYF
D gene: NA; clone size: NA; V gene: TRBV13; J gene: TRBJ2-7; CDR3 DNA: TGTGCCAGCAGCTTAGCAACAGGGTTGGGCGAGCAGTACTTC; CDR3 protein: CASSLATGLGEQYF
D gene: TRBD2; clone size: NA; V gene: TRBV11-3; J gene: TRBJ2-2; CDR3 DNA: TGTGCCAGCAGCTTAAGCCGGGGGGGAGACACCGGGGAGCTGTTTTTT; CDR3 protein: CASSLSRGGDTGELFF
D gene: NA; clone size: NA; V gene: TRBV6-5; J gene: TRBJ2-7; CDR3 DNA: TGTGCCAGCAGTTACTCACAGGGCTACGAGCAGTACTTC; CDR3 protein: CASSYSQGYEQYF
D gene: TRBD2; clone size: NA; V gene: TRBV4-1; J gene: TRBJ2-7; CDR3 DNA: TGCGCCAGCAGCCACATGAGCGGGGGGGCTAACGAGCAGTACTTC; CDR3 protein: CASSHMSGGANEQYF
D gene: NA; clone size: NA; V gene: TRBV16; J gene: TRBJ2-7; CDR3 DNA: TGTGCCAGCAGCCAATTAGCGGCGGGATCACGTAGCGAGCAGTACTTC; CDR3 protein: CASSQLAAGSRSEQYF
D gene: NA; clone size: NA; V gene: TRBV5-1; J gene: TRBJ2-7; CDR3 DNA: TGCGCCAGCAGCTGGACAGCTCACTCCTACGAGCAGTACTTC; CDR3 protein: CASSWTAHSYEQYF
D gene: TRBD1; clone size: NA; V gene: TRBV19; J gene: TRBJ1-2; CDR3 DNA: TGTGCCAGTAGTACGGGACAGATCTATGGCTACACCTTC; CDR3 protein: CASSTGQIYGYTF
D gene: TRBD2; clone size: NA; V gene: TRBV6-1; J gene: TRBJ2-5; CDR3 DNA: TGTGCCAGCAGTATAGCGGGGGGAGAGACCCAGTACTTC; CDR3 protein: CASSIAGGETQYF
D gene: TRBD1; clone size: NA; V gene: TRBV6-1; J gene: TRBJ1-2; CDR3 DNA: TGTGCCAGCAGTGTCTTACAGGGGGCTAACTATGGCTACACCTTC; CDR3 protein: CASSVLQGANYGYTF
D gene: TRBD1; clone size: NA; V gene: TRBV15; J gene: TRBJ2-1; CDR3 DNA: TGTGCCACCAGCAGAGGAAGACAGGGGTCCTACAATGAGCAGTTCTTC; CDR3 protein: CATSRGRQGSYNEQFF
D gene: NA; clone size: few; V gene: TRBV11-2; J gene: TRBJ2-5; CDR3 DNA: TGTGCCAGCAGCCGTTACCTCGACAGCCAAGAGACCCAGTACTTC; CDR3 protein: CASSRYLDSQETQYF
D gene: NA; clone size: few; V gene: TRBV5-1; J gene: TRBJ2-7; CDR3 DNA: TGCGCCAGCAGCGGGGGAGGAGTGGCGGGACCGCACTCCTACGAGCAGTACTTC; CDR3 protein: CASSGGGVAGPHSYEQYF
D gene: TRBD1; clone size: NA; V gene: TRBV7-8; J gene: TRBJ1-2; CDR3 DNA: TGTGCCAGCAGCTCTGGCAGGGGGATTGGCTACACCTTC; CDR3 protein: CASSSGRGIGYTF
D gene: TRBD1; clone size: NA; V gene: TRBV7-8; J gene: TRBJ2-1; CDR3 DNA: TGTGCCAGCAGCTTACAGGGGGCCTTCAATGAGCAGTTCTTC; CDR3 protein: CASSLQGAFNEQFF
D gene: TRBD1; clone size: few; V gene: TRBV6-5; J gene: TRBJ1-5; CDR3 DNA: TGTGCCAGCAGTCGCCTCGACAGGGGCGCTGAGCCCCAGCATTTT; CDR3 protein: CASSRLDRGAEPQHF
D gene: TRBD2; clone size: NA; V gene: TRBV30; J gene: TRBJ2-1; CDR3 DNA: TGTGCCTGCCTGGGGGGGAGCTCCTACAATGAGCAGTTCTTC; CDR3 protein: CACLGGSSYNEQFF
D gene: TRBD1; clone size: few; V gene: TRBV30; J gene: TRBJ2-5; CDR3 DNA: TGTGCCTGGCCCCCAGGGGGCGCGGGTGAGACCCAGTACTTC; CDR3 protein: CAWPPGGAGETQYF
D gene: TRBD2; clone size: NA; V gene: TRBV5-1; J gene: TRBJ2-7; CDR3 DNA: TGCGCCAGCAGCTGGGGGGGCTACGAGCAGTACTTC; CDR3 protein: CASSWGGYEQYF
D gene: NA; clone size: NA; V gene: TRBV27; J gene: TRBJ1-5; CDR3 DNA: TGTGCCAGCAGTTTTTTGGGGTCGGGGGGCAGTCGCAATCAGCCCCAGCATTTT; CDR3 protein: CASSFLGSGGSRNQPQHF
D gene: NA; clone size: NA; V gene: TRBV9; J gene: TRBJ2-2; CDR3 DNA: TGTGCCAGCAGCGTAGATATTGGCGGCGGGGAGCTGTTTTTT; CDR3 protein: CASSVDIGGGELFF
D gene: NA; clone size: NA; V gene: TRBV2; J gene: TRBJ1-1; CDR3 DNA: TGTGCCATCCAGACAGGTCACACTGAAGCTTTCTTT; CDR3 protein: CAIQTGHTEAFF
D gene: TRBD2; clone size: NA; V gene: TRBV5-1; J gene: TRBJ2-1; CDR3 DNA: TGCGCCAGCAGCTTGGTCGGGGGGGACCCTGGGTTCGGTGAGCAGTTCTTC; CDR3 protein: CASSLVGGDPGFGEQFF
D gene: TRBD2; clone size: NA; V gene: TRBV19; J gene: TRBJ2-7; CDR3 DNA: TGTGCCAGTAGCTCGACTAGCGATTCCTACGAGCAGTACTTC; CDR3 protein: CASSSTSDSYEQYF
D gene: NA; clone size: NA; V gene: TRBV9; J gene: TRBJ2-7; CDR3 DNA: TGTGCCAGCAGCGTAGGGGGGGGCACGACCAGCACCTACGAGCAGTACTTC; CDR3 protein: CASSVGGGTTSTYEQYF
D gene: TRBD2; clone size: NA; V gene: TRBV11-3; J gene: TRBJ2-1; CDR3 DNA: TGTGCCAGCAGCCCCCCAGCGGGGGTCTACAATGAGCAGTTCTTC; CDR3 protein: CASSPPAGVYNEQFF
D gene: NA; clone size: once; V gene: TRBV20-1; J gene: TRBJ2-1; CDR3 DNA: TGCAGTGCTAGAACCGGAGATGAGCAGTTCTTC; CDR3 protein: CSARTGDEQFF
D gene: NA; clone size: NA; V gene: TRBV15; J gene: TRBJ1-4; CDR3 DNA: TGTGCCACCAGCAGAGATCGGGGGATATCTAATGAAAAACTGTTTTTT; CDR3 protein: CATSRDRGISNEKLFF
D gene: NA; clone size: NA; V gene: TRBV4-1; J gene: TRBJ2-3; CDR3 DNA: TGCGCCAGCAGCCATGGCCGTGGAGGCAGCACAGATACGCAGTATTTT; CDR3 protein: CASSHGRGGSTDTQYF